This T cell receptor beta chain came from a study of blood T cell repertoires in COVID-19. Study-wide background: PBMCs, B-cell-depleted T cells, or T cells were the source of the cDNA or gDNA that made up the material.

The V segment lost 2 bases and the J segment 8 bases; nucleotides outside the gene matches: 2. Germline-derived CDR1 and CDR2 are MDHEN and SYDVKM. There are 13 residues in the CDR3. Data came from immunoSEQ multiplex PCR; TCRdb stores just in-frame clones and leaves some out. The sample holds about 310,000 clones, roughly 85% seen once. Material for sequencing was PBMCs or T cells enriched from blood (not recorded which). This TCR was sampled from a woman aged 25 to 45 who had been exposed to COVID-19. This chain joins TRBV28 and TRBJ1-4; 7 nucleotides line up with TRBD1. The CDR3 protein is CASSLTGVEKLFF. The CDR3 coding sequence is TGTGCCAGCAGTTTAACAGGGGTCGAAAAACTGTTTTTT.